This TCR beta chain appears in the sequencing data of a study of T cell changes during pregnancy in multiple sclerosis (dated by TCRdb to between 2018 and 2021). Notes on the research overall: Changes in the T cell repertoire over the course of pregnancy were examined in this study in women with multiple sclerosis.

The library was generated by the immunoSEQ multiplex PCR assay. Not all clones reach the TCRdb copy of this immuneACCESS table, which keeps in-frame sequences only. Checked studies attribute under half of the gap to unresolved V genes and leave the rest unexplained. The sample contains fewer than 85,000 clones, approximately 94% of them found a single time. Jointly, the top ten make up around 2.5% of the sample. Of note for this clone: Its antigen is not yet known. Base-call qualities are not available, and no considerably larger clone is one nucleotide away.

Including cysteine and phenylalanine, the CDR3 has 17 amino acids. Kept here is only the CDR3 DNA, which spans 51 bases and is read in frame from base 1. Based on the germline V gene, the CDR1 and CDR2 sequences are SGHDN and FVKESK. The V end loses 2 bases and the J end loses 8 bases, and a stretch of 22 bases separates them. Sequenced here: peripheral blood, sampled in the third trimester of pregnancy. This sequence uses TRBV14 and TRBJ2-1, with TRBD2 perhaps the D gene, on 7 matching bases. This TCR was sampled from a female donor with multiple sclerosis, enrolled in a pregnancy study. The CDR3 loop reads CASSQIGRGAGSDEQFF. In nucleotides, the sequence is TGTGCCAGCAGCCAAATAGGACGGGGGGCCGGATCCGATGAGCAGTTCTTC.